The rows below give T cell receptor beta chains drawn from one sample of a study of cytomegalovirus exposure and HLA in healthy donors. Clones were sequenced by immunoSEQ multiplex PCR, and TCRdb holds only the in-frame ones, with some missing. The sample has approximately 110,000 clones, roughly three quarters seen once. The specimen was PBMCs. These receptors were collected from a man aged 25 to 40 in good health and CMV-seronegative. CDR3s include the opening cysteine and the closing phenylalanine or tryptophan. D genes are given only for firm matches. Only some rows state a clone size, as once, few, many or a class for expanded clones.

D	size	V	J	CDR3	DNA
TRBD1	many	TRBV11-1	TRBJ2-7	CASSSGTANEQYF	TGTGCCAGCAGCTCTGGGACAGCTAACGAGCAGTACTTC
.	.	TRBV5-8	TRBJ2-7	CASSLTVEQYF	TGTGCCAGCAGCTTGACGGTGGAGCAGTACTTC
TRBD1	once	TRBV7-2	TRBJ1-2	CASSVGGSSYGYTF	TGTGCCAGCAGCGTAGGGGGCTCGAGCTATGGCTACACCTTC
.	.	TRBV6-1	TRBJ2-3	CASSELVDTQYF	TGTGCCAGCAGTGAACTTGTAGATACGCAGTATTTT
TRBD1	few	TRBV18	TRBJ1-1	CASSPKSGQVQGNTEAFF	TGTGCCAGCTCACCAAAATCCGGACAGGTACAGGGGAACACTGAAGCTTTCTTT
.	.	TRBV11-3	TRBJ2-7	CASSFPGLSSYEQYF	TGTGCCAGCAGCTTTCCGGGACTCAGCTCCTACGAGCAGTACTTC
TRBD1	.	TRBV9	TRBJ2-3	CASSPIRGQGIWDTQYF	TGTGCCAGCAGCCCGATACGGGGACAGGGCATCTGGGATACGCAGTATTTT
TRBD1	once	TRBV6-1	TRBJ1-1	CASRRDRLNTEAFF	TGTGCCAGCAGGAGGGACAGGTTGAACACTGAAGCTTTCTTT
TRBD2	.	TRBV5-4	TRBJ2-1	CASSLDVAGGGEQFF	TGTGCCAGCAGCTTGGATGTAGCGGGAGGGGGTGAGCAGTTCTTC
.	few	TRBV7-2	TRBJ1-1	CASSAGYSNTEAFF	TGTGCCAGCAGCGCAGGATACAGTAACACTGAAGCTTTCTTT
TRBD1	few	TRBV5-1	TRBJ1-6	CASSLAGTGVNSPLHF	TGCGCCAGCAGCTTGGCGGGGACAGGGGTGAATTCACCCCTCCACTTT
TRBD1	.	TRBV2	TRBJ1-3	CASSGRDRGSGNTIYF	TGTGCCAGCAGTGGCCGGGACAGGGGGTCTGGAAACACCATATATTTT
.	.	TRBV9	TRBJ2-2	CASSATGFTGELFF	TGTGCCAGCAGCGCCACAGGGTTCACCGGGGAGCTGTTTTTT
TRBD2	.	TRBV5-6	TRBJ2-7	CASSWGLGVRDEQYF	TGTGCCAGCAGCTGGGGACTAGGGGTACGGGACGAGCAGTACTTC
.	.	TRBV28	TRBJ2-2	CASRYDRTNTGELFF	TGTGCCAGCAGATACGACAGGACCAACACCGGGGAGCTGTTTTTT
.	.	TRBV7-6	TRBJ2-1	CASSLRGSYNEQFF	TGTGCCAGCAGCTTACGGGGCTCCTACAATGAGCAGTTCTTC
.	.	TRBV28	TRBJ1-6	CASSSRWTVSDSPLHF	TGTGCCAGCAGTTCCCGATGGACAGTTTCGGATTCACCCCTCCACTTT
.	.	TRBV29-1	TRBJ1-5	CSVATGGQPQHF	TGCAGCGTTGCGACAGGTGGTCAGCCCCAGCATTTT
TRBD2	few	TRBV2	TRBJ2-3	CASSENGRQTQYF	TGTGCCAGCAGTGAGAACGGGAGGCAAACGCAGTATTTT
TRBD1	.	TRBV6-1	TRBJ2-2	CASIPGTGGTGELFF	TGTGCCAGCATACCCGGGACAGGGGGGACCGGGGAGCTGTTTTTT
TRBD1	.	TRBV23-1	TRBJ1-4	CASSPGQVGGEGKLFF	TGCGCCAGCAGTCCGGGACAGGTTGGGGGTGAGGGAAAACTGTTTTTT
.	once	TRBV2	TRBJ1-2	CASSTGFNYGYTF	TGTGCCAGCAGTACAGGGTTTAACTATGGCTACACCTTC
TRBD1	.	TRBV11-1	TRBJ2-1	CASSLDRGVNNEQFF	TGTGCCAGCAGCTTGGACAGGGGGGTCAACAATGAGCAGTTCTTC
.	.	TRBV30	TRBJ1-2	CAWTEVYGYTF	TGTGCCTGGACGGAGGTCTATGGCTACACCTTC
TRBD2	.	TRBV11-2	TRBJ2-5	CASGTPGLAGGPTETQYF	TGTGCCAGCGGCACCCCGGGACTAGCGGGAGGGCCAACAGAGACCCAGTACTTC
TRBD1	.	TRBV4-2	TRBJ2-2	CASSQGDRTGELFF	TGTGCCAGCAGCCAGGGGGACAGAACCGGGGAGCTGTTTTTT
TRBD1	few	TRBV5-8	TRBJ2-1	CASSRTGAWSYNEQFF	TGTGCCAGCAGCCGGACAGGGGCTTGGTCCTACAATGAGCAGTTCTTC
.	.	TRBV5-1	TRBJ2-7	CASSITGLRSYEQYF	TGCGCCAGCAGCATTACAGGGTTAAGGAGCTACGAGCAGTACTTC
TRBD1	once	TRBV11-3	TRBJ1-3	CASSRQGPGLSGNTIYF	TGTGCCAGCAGCCGACAGGGGCCCGGTCTCTCTGGAAACACCATATATTTT
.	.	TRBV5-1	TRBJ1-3	CASSFGSTGTYSGNTIYF	TGCGCCAGCAGCTTCGGATCGACAGGCACATACTCTGGAAACACCATATATTTT
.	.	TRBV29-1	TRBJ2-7	CSVGRNYEQYF	TGCAGCGTTGGGCGGAACTACGAGCAGTACTTC
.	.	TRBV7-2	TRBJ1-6	CASSTSASTNNSPLHF	TGTGCCAGCAGCACAAGCGCCAGTACAAATAATTCACCCCTCCACTTT
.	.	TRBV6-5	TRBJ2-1	CASSYEHGNEQFF	TGTGCCAGCAGTTACGAGCACGGCAATGAGCAGTTCTTC
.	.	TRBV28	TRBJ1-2	CASSLLQGSNTF	TGTGCCAGCAGTTTGTTGCAGGGGAGTAACACCTTC
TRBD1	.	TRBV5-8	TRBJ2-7	CASSLTGGRTYEQYF	TGTGCCAGCAGCCTTACAGGGGGCCGAACCTACGAGCAGTACTTC
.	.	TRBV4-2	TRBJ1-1	CASSQEVEGWSTEAFF	TGTGCCAGCAGCCAAGAAGTGGAGGGATGGAGCACTGAAGCTTTCTTT
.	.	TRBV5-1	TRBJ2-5	CASSWGSGRRGETQYF	TGCGCCAGCAGCTGGGGTAGCGGCCGCCGAGGGGAGACCCAGTACTTC
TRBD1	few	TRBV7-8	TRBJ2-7	CASSASFLPGTGRYEQYF	TGTGCCAGCAGCGCGAGTTTCCTGCCCGGGACAGGGAGGTACGAGCAGTACTTC
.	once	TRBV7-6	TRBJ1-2	CASSSDSNYGYTF	TGTGCCAGCAGCTCAGACTCTAACTATGGCTACACCTTC
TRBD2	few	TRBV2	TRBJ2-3	CASSPATSGITDTQYF	TGTGCCAGCAGTCCCGCTACTAGCGGGATCACAGATACGCAGTATTTT